These 27 T cell receptor beta chains came from one sample sequenced in a study of T cells of healthy individuals. MiXCR, applied by TCRdb to the 5' RACE reads, yields one record per CDR3 protein. Here the sample spans some 85,000 distinct CDR3 sequences, approximately 4.7% being singletons. These receptors came from a female donor in good health.

This clonotype was observed at least ten times. The rearrangement joins TRBV7-8 to TRBJ2-5; D is unresolved. The V end was cut by 2 bases, the J end by 5 bases, with 12 bases between. The CDR3 is 14 residues long. The germline gives CDR1 SGHVS, CDR2 FQNEAQ. CDR3 bases: TGTGCCAGCAGCTTAAGGCCCTACGGGGAGACCCAGTACTTC. Translation: CASSLRPYGETQYF.

This clonotype was recorded a few times. This chain links TRBV20-1 with TRBJ1-6, with a weak D call TRBD1 (6 bases). The CDR3 is 14 residues long. The germline V gene encodes CDR1 DFQATT and CDR2 SNEGSKA (reference sequence). The V end lost 6 bases, the J end lost 4 bases, and 13 bases lay between the germline ends. The CDR3 DNA follows: TGCAGTGCAACCTGGACAGATTATAATTCACCCCTCCACTTT. Protein: CSATWTDYNSPLHF.

In this sample, this clonotype turned up many times. V gene TRBV7-9 combines with J gene TRBJ2-1, with TRBD2 as a possible D gene (5 bases). Germline V lookup: CDR1 SEHNR, CDR2 FQNEAQ (reference sequence). The CDR3 is 13 amino acids. V shed 6 bases and J shed 3 bases, with 9 bases lying between them. The CDR3 region has the DNA TGTGCCAGCAGTCCCGACTACTACAATGAGCAGTTCTTC. Translated, it gives CASSPDYYNEQFF.

In its sample, this clonotype was seen many times. The rearrangement joins TRBV29-1 to TRBJ2-2; either TRBD1 or TRBD2 may supply D (5 bases each). The V gene's germline CDR1 is SQVTM and CDR2 ANQGSEA. The CDR3 runs 17 residues. The V gene lost 0 bases and the J gene lost 1 base, with 15 bases spanning the gap. CDR3 sequence: CSVEDEVLGVNTGELFF. CDR3 nucleotides: TGCAGCGTTGAAGATGAAGTGTTGGGGGTGAACACCGGGGAGCTGTTTTTT.

The sample holds many counts of this clonotype. The chain recombines TRBV6-4 with TRBJ2-5; TRBD1 aligns across 8 bases. Looked up from germline, CDR1 is MRHNA and CDR2 is SNTAGT. Unmatched junction bases numbered 2, after V lost 4 bases and J lost 4 bases. The CDR3 length is 13 residues. This CDR3 reads CASSAQGGETQYF. The CDR3 DNA follows: TGTGCCAGCAGTGCACAGGGGGGAGAGACCCAGTACTTC.

This clonotype was recorded at least ten times. The chain has TRBV28 and TRBJ2-6; possibly TRBD2 for D (5 bases). The CDR3 covers 16 residues. CDR1 is MDHEN, CDR2 SYDVKM, per germline. The V end lost 4 bases, the J end lost 0 bases, and 10 bases lay between the germline ends. As DNA, the CDR3 is TGTGCCAGCAGTTACGCGCGGGCCTCTGGGGCCAACGTCCTGACTTTC. Protein product: CASSYARASGANVLTF.

The CDR3 DNA sequence: TGTGCCAGCAGTTATAGTCGGGGCACTGAAGCTTTCTTT. This codes for CASSYSRGTEAFF. The chain employs TRBV6-2 or TRBV6-3 and TRBJ1-1, with D unclear. Trimming left V 3 bases short and J 4 bases short, with 9 bases between. The CDR3 runs to 13 residues. Germline V gives CDR1 MNHEY, CDR2 SVGEGT.

This clonotype came up many times. This chain joins TRBV9 and TRBJ2-3; perhaps TRBD1 as D (6 bases). The CDR3 covers 15 residues. The V gene's germline CDR1 is SGDLS and CDR2 YYNGEE. Between the trimmed V and J ends, which lost 2 bases and 0 bases, there was a span of 10 bases. The chain's CDR3 is CASSVAGASTDTQYF. Written as DNA, the CDR3 is TGTGCCAGCAGCGTCGCAGGGGCTAGCACAGATACGCAGTATTTT.

This clonotype has more than one count but fewer than ten. This chain joins TRBV29-1 and TRBJ2-3, with 7 bases lining up with TRBD1. Trimming cost V 1 base and J 0 bases; bases outside gene matches: 7. The CDR3 has 16 amino acids. Germline CDR1 is SQVTM and CDR2 is ANQGSEA. This CDR3 is CSVEGVGTVSTDTQYF. The CDR3 DNA follows: TGCAGCGTTGAAGGGGTCGGGACAGTGAGCACAGATACGCAGTATTTT.

At least ten counts were recorded for this clonotype. The V call is TRBV15, the J call TRBJ2-2; no clear D. V lost 6 bases to trimming and J lost 1 base, with 9 bases between them. Germline values: CDR1 LNHNV, CDR2 YYDKDF (reference sequence). The CDR3 spans 14 residues. The CDR3 DNA is TGTGCCACCAGTCCCAGCCTGAACACCGGGGAGCTGTTTTTT. Residues: CATSPSLNTGELFF.

This clonotype was recorded at least ten times. This chain joins TRBV6-2 or TRBV6-3 and TRBJ1-5; TRBD1 matches 11 bases. The CDR3 is 17 amino acids. The junction had 8 bases not matched to a gene; V was cut back by 7 bases and J by 0 bases. The germline V gene has CDR1 MNHEY and CDR2 SVGEGT. DNA for the CDR3: TGTGCCAGCAAATCGGGACAGGGGGTGAATAGCAATCAGCCCCAGCATTTT. This translates into CASKSGQGVNSNQPQHF.

This clonotype was observed a handful of times. The chain uses TRBV27 and TRBJ1-5, with 9 bases identical to TRBD1. Germline V gives CDR1 MNHEY, CDR2 SMNVEV (reference sequence). CDR3 size: 15 residues. With 6 bases clipped from V and 7 bases from J, the junction kept 10 bases outside the gene matches. CDR3 loop: CASSRTGALRQPQHF. The CDR3 nucleotides read TGTGCCAGCAGCAGGACAGGGGCACTTCGGCAGCCCCAGCATTTT.

This clonotype was counted at least ten times. The genes are TRBV2 and TRBJ1-4; 8 nucleotides line up with TRBD1. Germline CDR1 reads SNHLY; CDR2 reads FYNNEI. The CDR3 has 15 residues. V was clipped by 6 bases and J by 8 bases; unmatched bases: 11. This CDR3 reads CASRGQDRNWEKLFF. The CDR3 DNA follows: TGTGCCAGCAGGGGACAGGATCGTAATTGGGAAAAACTGTTTTTT.

This clonotype was detected many times. The rearrangement joins TRBV7-2 to TRBJ2-7; D uncertain. Germline V lookup: CDR1 SGHTA, CDR2 FQGNSA. V was pared by 5 bases and J by 4 bases, with 24 bases between. This CDR3 has 17 residues. CDR3 loop: CASSPDFGGLVAYEQYF. In DNA form, the CDR3 reads TGTGCCAGCAGCCCAGACTTCGGCGGCCTAGTCGCGTACGAGCAGTACTTC.

This clonotype was observed a single time. One base away lies a much larger clone, so this may be a sequencing read error. The V and J genes are TRBV6-5 and TRBJ1-6; possibly TRBD1 for D (5 bases). Germline V CDR1 and CDR2: MNHEY, SVGAGI. The CDR3 totals 17 residues. This CDR3 is CASSYSGQPGGYSPLNF. CDR3 coding DNA: TGTGCCAGCAGTTACTCGGGGCAGCCGGGGGGATATTCACCCCTCAACTTT.

This clonotype was counted ten times or more. This sequence joins TRBV5-4 and TRBJ2-6, with D perhaps given as TRBD1 or TRBD2 (5 bases each). The CDR3 is made up of 16 amino acids. In germline, CDR1 is SGHNT, CDR2 YYREEE (reference sequence). The germline V and J ends were trimmed by 4 bases and 0 bases, with 11 bases remaining between them. The CDR3 reads CASSRDDSSGANVLTF. CDR3 DNA: TGTGCCAGCAGCCGGGACGACAGCTCTGGGGCCAACGTCCTGACTTTC.

This clonotype occurred a few times. The chain uses TRBV18 and TRBJ2-1; perhaps TRBD1 as D (6 bases). Trimming took off 2 bases at V and 1 base at J, with 6 bases between the two ends. CDR3 length: 14 amino acids. Germline CDR1 is KGHSH and CDR2 is LQKENI. The CDR3: CASSPGQSYNEQFF. The CDR3 DNA is TGTGCCAGCTCACCAGGACAGTCCTACAATGAGCAGTTCTTC.

This clonotype appeared a few times. J is TRBJ1-5 and V is TRBV10-3, with 8 bases that match TRBD1. With 6 bases clipped from V and 5 bases from J, the junction kept 6 bases outside the gene matches. The CDR3 has 14 residues. CDR1 and CDR2 (germline): ENHRY, SYGVKD. CDR3 nucleotides: TGTGCCATCAGCGGGACAGGCGGGGATCAGCCCCAGCATTTT. Residues: CAISGTGGDQPQHF.

This clonotype was detected a few times. J is TRBJ1-1 and V is TRBV3-1; a possible D gene is TRBD1 (5 bases). The germline V gene encodes CDR1 LGHDT and CDR2 YNNKEL (reference sequence). Trimming removed 3 bases at V and 5 bases at J, with 16 bases between. This CDR3 is built from 15 residues. As DNA, the CDR3 is TGTGCCAGCAGCCATATTCGTGGGGGTGAGACTGAAGCTTTCTTT. Residues: CASSHIRGGETEAFF. The variable domain in full, completed from reference TRBV3-1 and TRBJ1-1, reads DTAVSQTPKYLVTQMGNDKSIKCEQNLGHDTMYWYKQDSKKFLKIMFSYNNKELIINETVPNRFSPKSPDKAHLNLHINSLELGDSAVYFCASSHIRGGETEAFFGQGTRLTVV.

At least ten counts were recorded for this clonotype. This rearrangement joins TRBV7-2 to TRBJ2-3; TRBD2 aligns across 11 bases. This CDR3 has 17 residues. CDR1 is SGHTA, CDR2 FQGNSA, per germline. J gave up 3 bases and V 5 bases, and 10 bases lay outside the gene matches. The CDR3: CASSPWASGRRTDTQYF. The CDR3 bases are TGTGCCAGCAGCCCCTGGGCTAGCGGGAGGAGGACAGATACGCAGTATTTT.

This clonotype was detected a few times. J is TRBJ2-7 and V is TRBV6-1, with D uncertain. There are 13 residues in the CDR3. V was shortened by 2 bases and J by 3 bases, with 8 bases between the two germline ends. The germline V gene encodes CDR1 MNHNS and CDR2 SASEGT. The CDR3 loop reads CASSEQVNYEQYF. DNA of the CDR3: TGTGCCAGCAGTGAACAGGTAAACTACGAGCAGTACTTC.

The rearrangement links TRBV14 to TRBJ2-7; 7 nucleotides line up with TRBD2. The CDR3 length is 15 residues. Germline lookup yields CDR1 SGHDN and CDR2 FVKESK. J was trimmed by 0 bases and V by 1 base; bases with no gene match: 3. As DNA, the CDR3 is TGTGCCAGCAGCCAAGTCGGGAGGAGCTCCTACGAGCAGTACTTC. Translating it yields CASSQVGRSSYEQYF.

The sample holds many counts of this clonotype. This chain uses TRBV5-1 with TRBJ1-1; weak D call: TRBD1 (6 bases). Germline V gene sequence: CDR1 SGHRS, CDR2 YFSETQ. The CDR3 is 15 residues long. V was pared by 3 bases and J by 0 bases, with 12 bases between. The CDR3 region has the DNA TGCGCCAGCAGCTCCCGGGACACATTGAACACTGAAGCTTTCTTT. Translation gives CASSSRDTLNTEAFF.

This clonotype was seen only a few times. The CDR3, as DNA: TGCGCCAGCAGCTTGGTACTAGCAAGTGGCACAGATACGCAGTATTTT. Translated: CASSLVLASGTDTQYF. The chain links TRBV5-1 to TRBJ2-3, with a weak D call TRBD2 (6 bases). From germline, CDR1 is SGHRS and CDR2 YFSETQ. Trimming took 0 bases from V and 1 from J, leaving 12 bases between them. The CDR3 contains 16 residues.

There are a few counts of this clonotype. The chain couples TRBV29-1 to TRBJ2-7, with 9 bases aligning to TRBD2. The CDR3 spans 14 residues. J was trimmed by 3 bases and V by 5 bases; bases with no gene match: 8. Germline V gene sequence: CDR1 SQVTM, CDR2 ANQGSEA. The CDR3 DNA reads as TGCAGCGTTTCGACTAGCGGTACCCTCTACGAGCAGTACTTC. Protein sequence: CSVSTSGTLYEQYF.

This clonotype was seen more than once but under ten times. The chain links TRBV7-9 to TRBJ1-5; weak D call: TRBD1 (5 bases). The CDR3 length is 13 residues. Germline V lookup: CDR1 SEHNR, CDR2 FQNEAQ (reference sequence). V gave up 7 bases and J gave up 2 bases, with 9 bases separating them. CDR3 coding DNA: TGTGCCAGCACCCTGGGGGGCAATCAGCCCCAGCATTTT. Encoded protein: CASTLGGNQPQHF.

This clonotype came up many times. The gene calls are TRBV4-3 and TRBJ2-4; 9 nucleotides match TRBD1. CDR1 and CDR2 (germline): LGHNA, YSLEER. This CDR3 comprises 16 residues. J gave up 9 bases and V 1 base, and 10 bases lay outside the gene matches. The DNA for the CDR3 is TGCGCCAGCAGCCAAGTAAGGGGACAGGGAGGGGGCATTCAGTACTTC. This encodes CASSQVRGQGGGIQYF.